The clone carrying this TCR beta chain has just one count. Its antigen remains unidentified. The V and J ends lost 8 bases and 8 bases respectively, with 12 bases between them. The germline CDR1 and CDR2 sequences are MNHEY and SMNVEV (reference sequence). The CDR3 extends over 11 amino acids. The sample belongs to a study of T cell responses to AZD1222 COVID-19 vaccine. Study-level findings and limits: Unmutated regions of variants are reportedly targeted by nearly half of spike-specific TCRs. The breadth and depth of Spike-specific TCRs increased once two AZD1222 doses had been given. Donors were chiefly white British, with a greater number of females, and clonal diversity was perhaps underestimated.

Produced via immunoSEQ multiplex PCR; TCRdb's table is partial and in-frame only. This table holds about 140,000 clones, about 90% found once. The receptor's source is an adult who received the MenACWY meningococcal vaccine as a control. The specimen comprised peripheral blood, sampled 28 days after the second dose of the MenACWY control vaccine. This chain joins TRBV27 and TRBJ1-2, with D unresolved. This chain's CDR3 is CASRGVRGYTF. The CDR3 nucleotides read TGTGCCAGCCGGGGAGTACGGGGCTACACCTTC.